The 20 T cell receptor beta chains below were found in one sample sequenced in a study of blood T cell repertoires in COVID-19. Profiled with immunoSEQ multiplex PCR; TCRdb holds only in-frame clones, not every one. This sample yields tens of thousands of clones, of which about 88% are seen a single time; roughly 15% belongs to the top ten. Sequencing used peripheral blood. These receptors came from a human donor with active COVID-19. The donor label of this sample is uncertain.

V and J are TRBV4-3 and TRBJ2-6, with D possibly being TRBD1 (5 bases). The CDR3 loop spans 17 amino acids. Germline CDR1 reads LGHNA; CDR2 reads YSLEER. The V end lost 0 bases, the J end lost 0 bases, and 9 bases lay between the germline ends. The DNA for the CDR3 is TGCGCCAGCAGCCAAGACCCCAGGGTCTCTGGGGCCAACGTCCTGACTTTC. Its protein is CASSQDPRVSGANVLTF.

V and J are TRBV12-3 or TRBV12-4 and TRBJ1-1; TRBD1 aligns across 7 bases. V trimming: 8 bases; J trimming: 1 base; junction bases outside the gene matches: 4. The CDR3 spans 13 residues. The CDR3 sequence is CASHRGQNTEAFF. The CDR3 DNA reads TGTGCCAGCCACAGGGGTCAGAACACTGAAGCTTTCTTT.

The chain combines TRBV7-2 with TRBJ1-6; TRBD1 matches 9 bases. V lost 5 bases to trimming and J lost 10 bases; unmatched junction nucleotides: 12. Germline CDR1 is SGHTA and CDR2 is FQGNSA. The CDR3 runs 16 residues. The CDR3 loop reads CASSHTRTGVGSPLHF. The CDR3 DNA is TGTGCCAGCAGCCACACACGGACAGGGGTGGGATCACCCCTCCACTTT.

The gene calls are TRBV6-5 and TRBJ1-5; 9 bases are shared with TRBD1. Losses at the gene ends were 5 bases for V and 1 base for J; bases not matched to a gene: 3. The CDR3 length is 15 residues. Germline assignment: CDR1 MNHEY and CDR2 SVGAGI. The CDR3: CASSTDRGSNQPQHF. CDR3 in DNA: TGTGCCAGCAGTACTGACAGGGGGAGCAATCAGCCCCAGCATTTT.

V and J are TRBV6-5 and TRBJ2-5, with D possibly TRBD1 on 7 matching bases. Looked up from germline, CDR1 is MNHEY and CDR2 is SVGAGI. The CDR3 sequence is 14 residues long. Trimming cost V 6 bases and J 8 bases, with 19 bases left between them. CDR3 region: CASSLRDSAGTQYF. The CDR3 DNA sequence: TGTGCCAGCAGCCTCCGGGACAGTGCGGGAACCCAGTACTTC.

The chain has TRBV5-4 and TRBJ2-1; 7 bases align to TRBD1. The CDR3 spans 15 residues. Germline V gene lookup returns CDR1 SGHNT and CDR2 YYREEE (reference sequence). V lost 4 bases, J lost 4 bases, and 8 bases stayed unmatched. The CDR3 DNA follows: TGTGCCAGCAGCACCGGGACAGCTCTATACAATGAGCAGTTCTTC. It is translated as CASSTGTALYNEQFF.

In DNA, the CDR3 is TGCGCCAGCAGAGGACAGGGGAGCACTGAAGCTTTCTTT. Its translation is CASRGQGSTEAFF. This chain connects TRBV4-3 to TRBJ1-1; 9 nucleotides match TRBD1. Germline V gene sequence: CDR1 LGHNA, CDR2 YSLEER. The CDR3 is 13 amino acids. V gave up 6 bases and J gave up 4 bases; unmatched junction bases: 3.

The J gene is TRBJ2-1, the V gene TRBV7-6, with TRBD1 as a possible D gene (5 bases). Germline values: CDR1 SGHVS, CDR2 FNYEAQ. Trimming left V 6 bases short and J 5 bases short, with 17 bases between. The CDR3 extends over 15 amino acids. CDR3 nucleotide sequence: TGTGCCAGCAGTCCCGACAGTTTGATCCACAATGAGCAGTTCTTC. Translation: CASSPDSLIHNEQFF.

The CDR3 loop reads CASRGTVLNSPLHF. DNA of the CDR3: TGTGCCAGCAGAGGGACAGTCCTTAATTCACCCCTCCACTTT. The V and J genes are TRBV11-2 and TRBJ1-6, with 7 bases that match TRBD1. The CDR3 is made up of 14 amino acids. Trimming took 6 bases from V and 6 from J; bases not matched to a gene: 5. Germline V lookup: CDR1 SGHAT, CDR2 FQNNGV. The complete variable domain, with remaining parts taken from reference TRBV11-2 and TRBJ1-6, reads EAGVAQSPRYKIIEKRQSVAFWCNPISGHATLYWYQQILGQGPKLLIQFQNNGVVDDSQLPKDRFSAERLKGVDSTLKIQPAKLEDSAVYLCASRGTVLNSPLHFGNGTRLTVT.

The gene calls are TRBV28 and TRBJ1-2; D unresolved. Deletions cut 6 bases from V and 5 bases from J, with 16 bases between. The CDR3 sequence is 14 residues long. Looked up from germline, CDR1 is MDHEN and CDR2 is SYDVKM. The CDR3 protein is CASRPPLTGYGYTF. In DNA, the CDR3 is TGTGCCAGCAGGCCTCCCCTTACGGGATATGGCTACACCTTC.

This chain uses TRBV21-1 with TRBJ1-3; TRBD1, the table's D call, was not compared with the DNA. TRBV21-1 is a documented pseudogene. This CDR3 has 15 amino acids. The CDR3, as DNA: TGTGCCAGCAGCAATGAGGGGGCCTCTGGAAACACCATATATTTT. This sequence encodes CASSNEGASGNTIYF.

This clone was picked up many times. The chain combines TRBV7-3 with TRBJ2-1; 7 positions match TRBD1. Germline trimming cut 5 bases from V and 5 bases from J; bases unmatched to any gene: 9. CDR1 is SGHTA and CDR2 is FQGTGA in the germline V gene. CDR3 length equals 15 residues. CDR3 nucleotides: TGTGCCAGCAGCCGCCAACTTGGGACAGACAATGAGCAGTTCTTC. Translation gives CASSRQLGTDNEQFF.

V usage is TRBV5-1 and J usage is TRBJ1-2; 9 bases line up with TRBD1. Germline CDR1 SGHRS, CDR2 YFSETQ. V was pared by 4 bases and J by 3 bases, with 1 base of the junction left unmatched. The CDR3 contains 13 residues. The CDR3 nucleotides read TGCGCCAGCAGCCGGACAGGGGACTATGGCTACACCTTC. This encodes CASSRTGDYGYTF.

This clone was seen more than once but under ten times. This chain connects TRBV20-1 to TRBJ2-1, with TRBD2 matching over 7 bases. The germline gives CDR1 DFQATT, CDR2 SNEGSKA (reference sequence). The CDR3 totals 16 residues. V lost 3 bases and J lost 8; bases outside the gene matches: 16. The CDR3 is CSASAGARDYEHEQFF. The CDR3 bases are TGCAGTGCTAGTGCTGGAGCCAGGGACTACGAGCATGAGCAGTTCTTC.

The chain has TRBV7-6 and TRBJ2-2; 7 bases fit TRBD1. Germline assignment: CDR1 SGHVS and CDR2 FNYEAQ. This CDR3 is built from 13 residues. V was pared by 5 bases and J by 14 bases, with 11 bases of the junction left unmatched. CDR3 protein: CASSPDSGQSLFF. The CDR3 nucleotides read TGTGCCAGCAGCCCGGATTCGGGACAGAGTCTGTTTTTT.

This chain connects TRBV2 to TRBJ2-7; D not certain. CDR3 size: 14 residues. Looked up from germline, CDR1 is SNHLY and CDR2 is FYNNEI. Between the trimmed V and J ends, which lost 6 bases and 3 bases, there was a span of 15 bases. The CDR3 here is CASRSLTRSYEQYF. The CDR3 nucleotides are TGTGCCAGCAGGTCCCTGACACGAAGCTACGAGCAGTACTTC.

This sequence joins TRBV6-2 or TRBV6-3 and TRBJ1-1; weak D call: TRBD1 (5 bases). This CDR3 region has 15 residues. The germline gives CDR1 MNHEY, CDR2 SVGEGT. V was cut by 5 bases and J by 5 bases, with 18 bases left in between. CDR3 in amino acids: CASSPSREVRTEAFF. The CDR3 coding sequence is TGTGCCAGCAGTCCAAGCAGGGAGGTGAGAACTGAAGCTTTCTTT.

CDR3: CASSNDQVLTYNEQFF. In DNA, the CDR3 is TGTGCCAGCAGCAACGACCAGGTACTTACTTACAATGAGCAGTTCTTC. This chain connects TRBV7-9 to TRBJ2-1; D is undetermined. The V gene's germline CDR1 is SEHNR and CDR2 FQNEAQ (reference sequence). V dropped 5 bases and J dropped 4 bases, with 18 bases sitting between them. The CDR3 consists of 16 residues. The entire variable domain, with the rest obtained from reference TRBV7-9 and TRBJ2-1, is as follows: DTGVSQNPRHKITKRGQNVTFRCDPISEHNRLYWYRQTLGQGPEFLTYFQNEAQLEKSRLLSDRFSAERPKGSFSTLEIQRTEQGDSAMYLCASSNDQVLTYNEQFFGPGTRLTVL.

The rearrangement uses TRBV3-1 (or the pseudogene TRBV3-2) and TRBJ2-1; tentatively, D is TRBD1 (5 bases). Trimming cost V 3 bases and J 8 bases, with 17 bases left between them. This CDR3 is built from 15 residues. Germline CDR1 reads LGHDT; CDR2 reads YNNKEL (reference sequence). CDR3 sequence (DNA): TGTGCCAGCAGCCAGGGGCCGCTGCCTAGGGATGAGCAGTTCTTC. Translation: CASSQGPLPRDEQFF.

The chain links TRBV7-2 to TRBJ2-2, with D tentatively TRBD1 (7 bases). CDR1 and CDR2 from the germline V gene are SGHTA and FQGNSA. The V end was cut by 5 bases, the J end by 4 bases, with 17 bases between. The CDR3 consists of 16 residues. The CDR3 region is CASSLVEGAGTGELFF. The CDR3 nucleotides read TGTGCCAGCAGCCTGGTGGAGGGGGCAGGCACCGGGGAGCTGTTTTTT.